The next 23 T cell receptor beta chains were all read from a single sample in a study of spatial heterogeneity in lung cancer. TCRdb re-derived calls from the 5' RACE reads in MiXCR, one entry per CDR3 protein. The sample includes about 94,000 distinct CDR3 sequences, roughly a fifth of them seen just once. Time point in this sample: blood at routine non-recurrence follow-up after resection. The specimen comprised PBMCs, sampled at follow-up. These receptors came from a male donor with early-stage non-small cell lung cancer.

This clonotype occurred a few times. This chain connects TRBV5-5 to TRBJ2-1; 13 nucleotides match TRBD2. Trimming took 5 bases from V and 4 from J; bases not matched to a gene: 12. CDR1 and CDR2 from the germline V gene are SGHKS and YYEKEE (reference sequence). The CDR3 has 18 amino acids. The CDR3 coding sequence is TGTGCCAGCAGACCTGGCCGAGGGACTAGCGGGAAATACAATGAGCAGTTCTTC. Translating it yields CASRPGRGTSGKYNEQFF.

The chain combines TRBV20-1 with TRBJ1-5; D is uncertain. CDR1 is DFQATT and CDR2 is SNEGSKA in the germline V gene (reference sequence). The CDR3 has 13 residues. The V and J ends lost 6 bases and 4 bases respectively, with 13 bases between them. In nucleotides, the CDR3 is TGCAGTGCAACACCCAGCGATAATCAGCCCCAGCATTTT. The encoded protein is CSATPSDNQPQHF.

The rearrangement uses TRBV5-1 and TRBJ1-3, with D perhaps matching TRBD1 (6 bases). Germline CDR1 and CDR2: SGHRS and YFSETQ. The ends were cut back, 5 bases at V and 4 bases at J, with 13 bases in the middle. The CDR3 is 14 residues long. The CDR3 sequence is CASRATGIGNTIYF. CDR3 nucleotide sequence: TGCGCCAGCAGGGCTACAGGGATCGGAAACACCATATATTTT.

This clonotype was seen a handful of times. The chain couples TRBV30 to TRBJ2-1; 7 nucleotides line up with TRBD2. The CDR3 is 13 amino acids. V lost 4 bases, J lost 3 bases, and 3 bases stayed unmatched. Germline CDR1 and CDR2: GTSNPN and SVGIG (reference sequence). CDR3 amino acids: CAWTSGLYNEQFF. The CDR3 DNA reads as TGTGCCTGGACTAGCGGCCTCTACAATGAGCAGTTCTTC.

The chain carries TRBV6-5 and TRBJ2-3, with 7 bases lining up with TRBD2. CDR1 is MNHEY and CDR2 is SVGAGI in the germline V gene. The CDR3 sequence is 15 residues long. J was trimmed by 2 bases and V by 4 bases; bases with no gene match: 6. CDR3 in amino acids: CASSFGRPHTDTQYF. For the CDR3, the DNA is TGTGCCAGCAGTTTCGGGAGGCCACACACAGATACGCAGTATTTT.

The chain carries TRBV7-2 and TRBJ1-1; D unresolved. Trimming shortened V by 5 bases and J by 5 bases, and 15 bases separated the two germline ends. Germline-derived CDR1 and CDR2 are SGHTA and FQGNSA. The CDR3 is 14 amino acids. The CDR3 region is CASSLTALGTEAFF. For the CDR3, the DNA is TGTGCCAGCAGCCTTACCGCCCTGGGTACTGAAGCTTTCTTT.

This clonotype was observed many times. The chain carries TRBV2 and TRBJ2-1; D call uncertain. Germline V gene lookup returns CDR1 SNHLY and CDR2 FYNNEI. CDR3 length: 16 amino acids. The V and J ends lost 3 bases and 0 bases respectively, with 12 bases between them. The CDR3 bases are TGTGCCAGCAGTGAGGACCTAATCAGCTCCTACAATGAGCAGTTCTTC. Amino acids: CASSEDLISSYNEQFF.

The chain employs TRBV19 and TRBJ2-5; no reliable D call. Per the germline V gene, CDR1 is LNHDA and CDR2 is SQIVND (reference sequence). The CDR3 sequence is 15 residues long. V gave up 4 bases and J gave up 3 bases, with 15 bases separating them. The DNA for the CDR3 is TGTGCCAGTAGTACTACTGCCTTCAGCAAAGAGACCCAGTACTTC. This sequence encodes CASSTTAFSKETQYF.

This clonotype has only a few counts. V and J are TRBV20-1 and TRBJ1-5, with 7 nucleotides matching TRBD1. CDR1 DFQATT and CDR2 SNEGSKA come from the germline V gene (reference sequence). With V trimmed by 0 bases and J by 5 bases, 1 base remained unmatched. This CDR3 comprises 13 residues. The chain's CDR3 is CSARDQGDQPQHF. The CDR3 bases are TGCAGTGCTAGAGATCAGGGGGATCAGCCCCAGCATTTT.

There are a few counts of this clonotype. V gene TRBV12-3 or TRBV12-4 combines with J gene TRBJ2-1; 7 bases are a match to TRBD1. V was pared by 4 bases and J by 7 bases, with 10 bases of the junction left unmatched. This CDR3 comprises 15 residues. The DNA of the CDR3 is TGTGCCAGCAGTTCCCGCAGGGGGTCCGTGAATGAGCAGTTCTTC. Translated, it gives CASSSRRGSVNEQFF.

This clonotype occurred many times. J is TRBJ2-3 and V is TRBV10-1; 10 nucleotides align to TRBD2. Trimming cost V 5 bases and J 11 bases; bases outside gene matches: 13. There are 15 residues in the CDR3. Per the germline V gene, CDR1 is WNHNN and CDR2 is SYGVQD (reference sequence). CDR3 DNA: TGCGCCAGCAGTCCTGAGCTAGCGGGAGCGACAGGGCAGTATTTT. Its protein is CASSPELAGATGQYF.

There are a few counts of this clonotype. The chain has TRBV9 and TRBJ2-1; 9 bases are shared with TRBD2. V lost 0 bases and J lost 5; bases outside the gene matches: 9. This CDR3 has 17 amino acids. From germline, CDR1 is SGDLS and CDR2 YYNGEE. In DNA form, the CDR3 reads TGTGCCAGCAGCGTAGTCTCTTGGAGCGGGGGGAACAATGAGCAGTTCTTC. Translated, it gives CASSVVSWSGGNNEQFF.

This sequence joins TRBV29-1 and TRBJ2-3, with D perhaps TRBD1 (6 bases). The V and J ends lost 0 bases and 5 bases respectively, with 18 bases between them. Germline V lookup: CDR1 SQVTM, CDR2 ANQGSEA. The CDR3 runs to 16 residues. As DNA, the CDR3 is TGCAGCGTTGAAGATGGGTCAGGGGATGGCGAAGATACGCAGTATTTT. This codes for CSVEDGSGDGEDTQYF.

The chain is built from TRBV20-1 and TRBJ2-1; perhaps D is TRBD1 or TRBD2 (5 bases each). Trimming removed 8 bases from V and 5 bases from J, with 22 bases in between. This CDR3 comprises 15 residues. The germline CDR1 and CDR2 sequences are DFQATT and SNEGSKA (reference sequence). The CDR3: CSSRRGTAINNEQFF. CDR3 nucleotide sequence: TGCAGTAGCCGAAGAGGGACCGCCATAAACAATGAGCAGTTCTTC.

The rearrangement uses TRBV9 and TRBJ1-1, with D maybe TRBD1 (6 bases). V gave up 0 bases and J gave up 5 bases, with 11 bases separating them. The CDR3 totals 14 residues. Looked up from germline, CDR1 is SGDLS and CDR2 is YYNGEE. DNA of the CDR3: TGTGCCAGCAGCGTAGGGGGGCCGCCGACTGAAGCTTTCTTT. Translation gives CASSVGGPPTEAFF.

The chain combines TRBV20-1 with TRBJ2-1, with D possibly being TRBD2 (5 bases). V lost 1 base and J lost 4, with 11 bases in between. CDR1 is DFQATT and CDR2 is SNEGSKA in the germline V gene (reference sequence). The CDR3 runs 14 residues. The CDR3 loop reads CSARVTGTYNEQFF. The CDR3, as DNA: TGCAGTGCTAGAGTGACGGGAACATACAATGAGCAGTTCTTC.

This clonotype was detected a few times. The rearrangement uses TRBV20-1 and TRBJ2-1, with no clear D. V shed 3 bases and J shed 2 bases, with 11 bases lying between them. Germline V gene lookup returns CDR1 DFQATT and CDR2 SNEGSKA (reference sequence). This CDR3 spans 14 amino acids. The DNA for the CDR3 is TGCAGTGCTAGTGAGGACGCCGCCTACAATGAGCAGTTCTTC. Amino acid sequence: CSASEDAAYNEQFF.

This clonotype was counted ten times or more. The rearrangement uses TRBV27 and TRBJ1-1, with 7 positions matching TRBD1. The V and J ends lost 3 bases and 5 bases, in that order; junction bases with no gene match: 6. This CDR3 has 14 amino acids. Germline V lookup: CDR1 MNHEY, CDR2 SMNVEV (reference sequence). CDR3: CASSLEGAWTEAFF. Written as DNA, the CDR3 is TGTGCCAGCAGTTTGGAGGGGGCTTGGACTGAAGCTTTCTTT.

This clonotype was detected ten times or more. V gene TRBV29-1 combines with J gene TRBJ1-5, with a possible D match to TRBD1 (6 bases). The CDR3 extends over 13 amino acids. Trimming took off 6 bases at V and 5 bases at J, with 14 bases between the two ends. Germline assignment: CDR1 SQVTM and CDR2 ANQGSEA. CDR3: CSVGSGADQPQHF. The CDR3 DNA sequence: TGCAGCGTGGGGTCAGGGGCCGATCAGCCCCAGCATTTT.

This clonotype was seen more than once but under ten times. The V and J genes are TRBV5-1 and TRBJ2-5; D ambiguous. This CDR3 spans 13 amino acids. CDR1 is SGHRS, CDR2 YFSETQ, per germline. The V end was cut by 6 bases, the J end by 5 bases, with 14 bases between. The CDR3 sequence: CASTNGWSETQYF. In DNA form, the CDR3 reads TGCGCCAGCACCAACGGTTGGTCGGAGACCCAGTACTTC.

The gene calls are TRBV9 and TRBJ2-1; TRBD2 matches at 13 bases. V shed 5 bases and J 4 bases; nucleotides not matched to a gene: 3. Germline V gene sequence: CDR1 SGDLS, CDR2 YYNGEE. The CDR3 is 15 amino acids. This chain's CDR3 is CASSETSGGYNEQFF. CDR3 DNA: TGTGCCAGCAGTGAGACTAGCGGGGGGTACAATGAGCAGTTCTTC.

V gene TRBV18 combines with J gene TRBJ2-3; D is undetermined. CDR1 and CDR2 from the germline V gene are KGHSH and LQKENI. This CDR3 spans 15 amino acids. The V gene lost 0 bases and the J gene lost 3 bases, with 10 bases spanning the gap. DNA for the CDR3: TGTGCCAGCTCACCACCTGTCAGTGCTACAGATACGCAGTATTTT. Translating gives CASSPPVSATDTQYF.

The rearrangement uses TRBV19 and TRBJ1-2, with D unresolved. There are 15 residues in the CDR3. CDR1 LNHDA and CDR2 SQIVND come from the germline V gene (reference sequence). The germline V and J ends were trimmed by 3 bases and 4 bases, with 15 bases remaining between them. CDR3 sequence reads: CASSITGGSFYGYTF. CDR3 nucleotides: TGTGCCAGTAGTATTACGGGCGGATCCTTCTATGGCTACACCTTC.